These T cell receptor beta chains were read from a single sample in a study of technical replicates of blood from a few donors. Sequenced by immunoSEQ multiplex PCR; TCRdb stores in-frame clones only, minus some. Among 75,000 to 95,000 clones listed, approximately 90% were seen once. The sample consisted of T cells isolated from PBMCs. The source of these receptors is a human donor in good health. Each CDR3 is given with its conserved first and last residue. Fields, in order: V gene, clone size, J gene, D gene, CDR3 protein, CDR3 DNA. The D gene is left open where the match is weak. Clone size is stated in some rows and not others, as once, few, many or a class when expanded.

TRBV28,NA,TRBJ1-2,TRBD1,CAIPGPQGAEGYTF,TGTGCCATCCCCGGACCTCAGGGGGCAGAAGGCTACACCTTC
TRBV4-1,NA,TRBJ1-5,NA,CASSLSGPIVNQPQHF,TGCGCCAGCAGCCTATCGGGTCCTATAGTCAATCAGCCCCAGCATTTT
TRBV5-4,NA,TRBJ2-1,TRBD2,CASSLHSSGSYNEQFF,TGTGCCAGCAGCTTACACTCTAGCGGGTCCTACAATGAGCAGTTCTTC
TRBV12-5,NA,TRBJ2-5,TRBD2,CASGLVTGLAGRHKETQYF,TGTGCTAGTGGTTTGGTAACCGGACTAGCGGGGAGGCATAAAGAGACCCAGTACTTC
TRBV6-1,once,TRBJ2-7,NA,CASSEGLWAGNYEQYF,TGTGCCAGCAGTGAAGGGTTGTGGGCAGGGAACTACGAGCAGTACTTC
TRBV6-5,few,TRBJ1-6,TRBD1,CASSYRDSSAPLHF,TGTGCCAGCAGTTACAGGGACAGCTCGGCACCCCTCCACTTT
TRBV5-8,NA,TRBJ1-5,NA,CASSLGQNQPQHF,TGTGCCAGCAGCTTGGGCCAGAATCAGCCCCAGCATTTT
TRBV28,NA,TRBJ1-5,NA,CASSLLGEGAQPQHF,TGTGCCAGCAGCCTCCTAGGGGAAGGGGCTCAGCCCCAGCATTTT
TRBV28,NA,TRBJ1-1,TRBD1,CAIRQGTNTEAFF,TGTGCCATCAGACAGGGGACCAACACTGAAGCTTTCTTT
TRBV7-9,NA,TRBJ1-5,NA,CASSPQDQPQHF,TGTGCCAGCAGCCCACAAGATCAGCCCCAGCATTTT
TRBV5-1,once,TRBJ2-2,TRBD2,CASSDWGNVGLAAPGELFF,TGCGCCAGCAGCGACTGGGGGAATGTTGGACTAGCGGCACCCGGGGAGCTGTTTTTT
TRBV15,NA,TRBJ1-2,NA,CATSIPGRNYGYTF,TGTGCCACCAGCATCCCCGGCAGGAACTATGGCTACACCTTC
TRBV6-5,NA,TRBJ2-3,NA,CASSYMDSTDTQYF,TGTGCCAGCAGTTACATGGACAGTACAGATACGCAGTATTTT
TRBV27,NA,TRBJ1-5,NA,CASSLGQGNQPQHF,TGTGCCAGCAGTTTGGGTCAGGGCAATCAGCCCCAGCATTTT
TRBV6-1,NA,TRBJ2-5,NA,CASSFARKTQYF,TGTGCCAGCAGTTTTGCGCGAAAGACCCAGTACTTC
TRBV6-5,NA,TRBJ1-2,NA,CASTRGGWGQYGYTF,TGTGCCAGCACCCGAGGTGGATGGGGGCAGTATGGCTACACCTTC
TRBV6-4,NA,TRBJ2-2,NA,CASRRTDSGAGELFF,TGTGCCAGCAGGAGAACCGACTCAGGGGCCGGGGAGCTGTTTTTT
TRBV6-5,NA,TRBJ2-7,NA,CASSYSGLSYEQYF,TGTGCCAGCAGTTACTCTGGGCTCTCCTACGAGCAGTACTTC
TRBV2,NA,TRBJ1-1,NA,CASSQDSLNTEAFF,TGTGCCAGCAGTCAAGACAGCTTGAACACTGAAGCTTTCTTT
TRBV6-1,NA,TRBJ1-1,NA,CASSEKVPRAEAFF,TGTGCCAGCAGTGAAAAAGTCCCACGGGCTGAAGCTTTCTTT
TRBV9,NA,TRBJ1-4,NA,CASSVATGTSTSGEKLFF,TGTGCCAGCAGCGTAGCTACCGGGACAAGTACGTCTGGGGAAAAACTGTTTTTT
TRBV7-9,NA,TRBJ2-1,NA,CASSLLRSSSYNEQFF,TGTGCCAGCAGCTTACTGCGGAGCAGCTCCTACAATGAGCAGTTCTTC
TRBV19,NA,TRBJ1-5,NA,CASSILGAGRTYQPQHF,TGTGCCAGTAGTATACTAGGGGCAGGTAGGACATATCAGCCCCAGCATTTT
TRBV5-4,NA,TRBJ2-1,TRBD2,CASSDLAGRAYNEQFF,TGTGCCAGCTCCGACCTAGCGGGGAGAGCCTACAATGAGCAGTTCTTC
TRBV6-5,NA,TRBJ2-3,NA,CASSSGSTDTQYF,TGTGCCAGCAGTAGCGGAAGCACAGATACGCAGTATTTT
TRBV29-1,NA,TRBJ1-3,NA,CSVEDSAGGNTIYF,TGCAGCGTTGAAGATTCGGCAGGTGGAAACACCATATATTTT
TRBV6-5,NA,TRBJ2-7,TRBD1,CASSSSPGGPYEQYF,TGTGCCAGCAGTTCATCACCAGGGGGCCCTTACGAGCAGTACTTC
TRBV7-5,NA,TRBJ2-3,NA,CVRSLLQGPRPADTQYF,TGTGTCAGAAGCCTCCTACAGGGCCCAAGACCCGCAGATACGCAGTATTTT
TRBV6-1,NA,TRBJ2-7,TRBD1,CASSEGTGDLYEQYF,TGTGCCAGCAGTGAAGGGACAGGGGACCTTTACGAGCAGTACTTC
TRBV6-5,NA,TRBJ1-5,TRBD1,CASRDRVGNQPQHF,TGTGCCTCCCGGGACAGGGTTGGCAATCAGCCCCAGCATTTT
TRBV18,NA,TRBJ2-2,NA,CASSPRGRFLGGELFF,TGTGCCAGCTCACCGCGGGGGCGATTCCTGGGCGGGGAGCTGTTTTTT
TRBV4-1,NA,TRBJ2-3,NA,CASSQLLGGVSREDTQYF,TGCGCCAGCAGCCAATTGCTAGGCGGGGTCTCCCGCGAGGATACGCAGTATTTT
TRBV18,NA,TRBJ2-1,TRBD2,CASSPLSGSPYEQFF,TGTGCCAGCTCACCACTTAGCGGGAGTCCATATGAGCAGTTCTTC
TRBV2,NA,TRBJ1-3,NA,CASTNRRSSGNTIYF,TGTGCCAGCACAAACCGGAGGTCCTCTGGAAACACCATATATTTT
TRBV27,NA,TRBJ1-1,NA,CASSFNQGSAAFF,TGTGCCAGCAGTTTTAATCAGGGGTCTGCAGCTTTCTTT
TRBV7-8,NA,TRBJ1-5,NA,CASSLGLEASNQPQHF,TGTGCCAGCAGCTTAGGGTTGGAGGCTAGCAATCAGCCCCAGCATTTT
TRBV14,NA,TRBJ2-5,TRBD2,CASSQGRTSGLQETQYF,TGTGCCAGCAGCCAAGGCCGGACTAGCGGACTCCAAGAGACCCAGTACTTC